These T cell receptor beta chains were read from a single sample in a study of response to subunit inactivated influenza vaccine. A single record per CDR3 protein comes from TCRdb applying MiXCR to the RT-PCR reads. The sample holds over 400,000 distinct CDR3 sequences, 10% to 11% seen once. This specimen was PBMCs from blood, taken around seven weeks after vaccination. The receptor set was obtained from a man aged 45-65 years who received an inactivated influenza vaccine. Both conserved end residues are part of each CDR3. Fields, in order: clone size, J gene, V gene, D gene, CDR3 protein, CDR3 DNA. The D gene is left open where the match is weak. Not every row has a clone size; where given, it reads once, few, many or a size class.

>many|TRBJ1-4|TRBV7-2|TRBD1
CASSLVVTTGVGEKLFF
TGTGCCAGCAGCTTAGTAGTAACGACAGGGGTCGGGGAAAAACTGTTTTTT
>few|TRBJ2-2|TRBV18|.
CASSPMGQGTTGELFF
TGTGCCAGCTCACCCATGGGCCAGGGAACCACCGGGGAGCTGTTTTTT
>.|TRBJ2-7|TRBV2|.
CASSAPYF
TGTGCCAGCAGCGCCCCCTACTTC
>few|TRBJ2-5|TRBV5-1|TRBD1
CASSSGAAGGETQYF
TGCGCCAGCAGCTCAGGTGCGGCAGGGGGAGAGACCCAGTACTTC
>.|TRBJ2-1|TRBV20-1|.
CSARDLASPQWEQFF
TGCAGTGCTAGAGATCTGGCTAGCCCTCAGTGGGAGCAGTTCTTC
>few|TRBJ2-1|TRBV12-3/TRBV12-4|.
CASSSRDSPREQFF
TGTGCCAGCAGTTCCCGGGACTCGCCCCGTGAGCAGTTCTTC
>.|TRBJ2-3|TRBV7-6|TRBD2
CASSLVSGGVTDTQYF
TGTGCCAGCAGCTTAGTAAGCGGGGGGGTTACAGATACGCAGTATTTT
>.|TRBJ2-1|TRBV4-3|.
CASSQDMIGRYNEQFF
TGCGCCAGCAGCCAAGATATGATCGGGAGATACAATGAGCAGTTCTTC
>.|TRBJ1-3|TRBV6-1|.
CASSPGESGNTIYF
TGTGCCAGCAGTCCAGGGGAGAGTGGAAACACCATATATTTT
>.|TRBJ2-7|TRBV7-9|.
CASSLTSTNYEQYF
TGTGCCAGCAGCTTAACCTCTACGAACTACGAGCAGTACTTC
>.|TRBJ2-1|TRBV12-3/TRBV12-4|.
CASSLVELRGTYNEQFF
TGTGCCAGCAGTTTAGTTGAGTTGCGGGGCACCTACAATGAGCAGTTCTTC
>few|TRBJ1-6|TRBV6-5|.
CASSYSRGGSYNSPLHF
TGTGCCAGCAGTTACTCGAGAGGGGGTTCCTATAATTCACCCCTCCACTTT
>.|TRBJ2-2|TRBV4-1|TRBD2
CASSPQIIRLADSTGELFF
TGCGCCAGCAGCCCGCAGATCATTCGACTAGCGGATTCCACCGGGGAGCTGTTTTTT
>few|TRBJ2-1|TRBV15|.
CATSRERGPSSYNEQFF
TGTGCCACCAGCAGAGAGAGGGGCCCAAGCTCCTACAATGAGCAGTTCTTC
>many|TRBJ1-2|TRBV2|.
CASSPTPTGNGYTF
TGTGCCAGCAGTCCAACCCCTACAGGGAATGGCTACACCTTC
>.|TRBJ2-2|TRBV5-1|.
CASGGGTTGELFF
TGCGCCAGCGGAGGGGGAACCACCGGGGAGCTGTTTTTT
>.|TRBJ2-7|TRBV20-1|.
CSASRTGYF
TGCAGTGCTTCCCGGACTGGGTACTTC
>.|TRBJ1-2|TRBV12-3/TRBV12-4|.
CASSLGTLPPYGYTF
TGTGCCAGCAGTTTAGGGACTTTACCCCCCTATGGCTACACCTTC
>few|TRBJ2-1|TRBV20-1|.
CSARGQASIYEQFF
TGCAGTGCTAGGGGCCAGGCGTCCATCTATGAGCAGTTCTTC
>few|TRBJ2-3|TRBV11-1|TRBD2
CASRQKPGLAGGGPTDTQYF
TGTGCCAGCAGGCAAAAACCGGGACTAGCGGGAGGGGGGCCCACAGATACGCAGTATTTT
>.|TRBJ2-1|TRBV6-1|TRBD2
CASSNSGGQINEQFF
TGTGCCAGCAGCAATAGCGGGGGCCAGATCAATGAGCAGTTCTTC
>few|TRBJ2-2|TRBV20-1|.
CSARRGGANTGELFF
TGCAGTGCTAGACGAGGGGGTGCGAACACCGGGGAGCTGTTTTTT
>many|TRBJ2-5|TRBV29-1|TRBD2
CSVDGLRLAGQETQYF
TGCAGCGTTGACGGCCTGAGACTAGCGGGCCAAGAGACCCAGTACTTC
>.|TRBJ2-5|TRBV25-1|TRBD1
CASSGPQGQGGETQYF
TGTGCCAGCAGTGGGCCGCAGGGACAGGGCGGGGAGACCCAGTACTTC
>few|TRBJ2-6|TRBV4-3|TRBD2
CASSQRRGNGANVLTF
TGCGCCAGCAGCCAAAGGCGGGGGAACGGGGCCAACGTCCTGACTTTC
>many|TRBJ1-5|TRBV12-3/TRBV12-4|.
CASSSRALTLQPQHF
TGTGCCAGCAGTTCTCGGGCCCTTACGCTCCAGCCCCAGCATTTT
>few|TRBJ2-7|TRBV5-6|.
CASSWGRDTYYEQYF
TGTGCCAGCAGCTGGGGCCGGGACACCTACTACGAGCAGTACTTC
>.|TRBJ2-7|TRBV4-1|.
CASSLNTGSYEQYF
TGCGCCAGCAGCCTAAACACAGGGTCCTACGAGCAGTACTTC
>.|TRBJ2-2|TRBV25-1|TRBD1
CASNVGGGPGELFF
TGTGCCAGCAATGTAGGGGGCGGTCCCGGGGAGCTGTTTTTT
>many|TRBJ2-5|TRBV6-5|TRBD2
CASSYERLAHGGETQYF
TGTGCCAGCAGTTACGAGCGACTAGCTCATGGTGGGGAGACCCAGTACTTC
>few|TRBJ2-6|TRBV9|.
CASSVEGRGGANVLTF
TGTGCCAGCAGCGTAGAAGGTAGGGGTGGGGCCAACGTCCTGACTTTC
>many|TRBJ2-1|TRBV7-2|TRBD1
CASSWTGEQFF
TGTGCCAGCAGCTGGACAGGTGAGCAGTTCTTC
>few|TRBJ2-1|TRBV15|.
CATSRELAGSYNEQFF
TGTGCCACCAGCAGAGAACTTGCGGGATCCTACAATGAGCAGTTCTTC
>.|TRBJ1-4|TRBV9|TRBD1
CASSAGTGDNEKLFF
TGTGCCAGCAGCGCCGGGACAGGGGATAATGAAAAACTGTTTTTT
>few|TRBJ2-3|TRBV20-1|TRBD1
CSAASIGQGSMDTQYF
TGCAGTGCCGCCTCTATTGGACAGGGGTCAATGGATACGCAGTATTTT
>.|TRBJ2-2|TRBV9|.
CASSVAQGIVANTGELFF
TGTGCCAGCAGCGTAGCGCAGGGAATTGTCGCGAACACCGGGGAGCTGTTTTTT
>.|TRBJ2-1|TRBV7-3|TRBD2
CASSLRGPGTSRNEQFF
TGTGCCAGCAGCTTAAGGGGGCCCGGGACTAGTCGAAATGAGCAGTTCTTC
>few|TRBJ1-4|TRBV7-2|.
CASSFATNEKLFF
TGTGCCAGCAGCTTTGCAACTAATGAAAAACTGTTTTTT
>.|TRBJ2-1|TRBV3-1|.
CASSQEERYYNEQFF
TGTGCCAGCAGCCAAGAGGAGCGGTACTACAATGAGCAGTTCTTC
>few|TRBJ2-3|TRBV6-4|TRBD2
CASSQTSFTDTQYF
TGTGCCAGCAGCCAGACTAGCTTCACAGATACGCAGTATTTT
>few|TRBJ2-5|TRBV7-2|.
CASSLGGSVTQYF
TGTGCCAGCAGCTTAGGAGGCTCGGTGACGCAGTACTTC
>.|TRBJ2-3|TRBV7-8|.
CASSNPERPTVDKTDTQYF
TGTGCCAGCAGCAACCCCGAGAGGCCGACCGTCGATAAAACAGATACGCAGTATTTT
>few|TRBJ1-1|TRBV7-8|.
CASSLVKNTEAFF
TGTGCCAGCAGCTTAGTCAAGAACACTGAAGCTTTCTTT
>.|TRBJ1-5|TRBV12-3/TRBV12-4|TRBD1
CASSQGAGGQPQHF
TGTGCCAGCAGCCAGGGGGCGGGAGGACAGCCCCAGCATTTT
>.|TRBJ1-5|TRBV20-1|.
CSARDWGSSQPQHF
TGCAGTGCTAGAGATTGGGGGTCCTCTCAGCCCCAGCATTTT
>.|TRBJ2-7|TRBV7-2|TRBD2
CASSLPGTRTYEQYF
TGTGCCAGCAGCCTCCCTGGGACTAGAACCTACGAGCAGTACTTC
>.|TRBJ2-7|TRBV4-2|.
CASSQGSRGLPYEQYF
TGTGCCAGCAGCCAAGGATCACGGGGTCTACCCTACGAGCAGTACTTC
>few|TRBJ2-7|TRBV2|TRBD2
CASSEGLAGGVDYEQYF
TGTGCCAGCAGTGAAGGGCTAGCGGGAGGTGTGGACTACGAGCAGTACTTC
>few|TRBJ2-2|TRBV7-9|TRBD1
CASSQNTDREELFF
TGTGCCAGCAGCCAAAATACCGACAGGGAGGAGCTGTTTTTT